Reported below is one T cell receptor (beta chain). What it binds is not known. There are 14 residues in the CDR3. CDR1 and CDR2 (germline): DFQATT, SNEGSKA (reference sequence). The V gene lost 4 bases and the J gene lost 0 bases, with 10 bases spanning the gap. This sample was included in a study of identical twins. The study's findings and limits: Models underestimated out-of-frame TCR alpha sharing in monozygotic twins. The authors noted that invariant MAIT and iNKT cells could partly confound zero-insertion analyses.

Template switching added a universal primer site, and cDNA bore unique molecular identifiers. TCRdb re-called the 5' RACE reads with MiXCR, one entry per CDR3 protein. The table lists about 240,000 distinct CDR3 sequences, roughly 13% of them singletons. This sample also appeared in a second study, on yellow fever vaccine responses in identical twins.

The TCR comes from a woman aged 18 to 35 in good health. What was sequenced was memory (CD45RO+) T cells sorted from blood. The genes are TRBV20-1 and TRBJ1-5; D unresolved. The CDR3 coding sequence is TGCAGTGCTACTTCGCCGATTAGCAATCAGCCCCAGCATTTT. Protein: CSATSPISNQPQHF.